Below, 18 T cell receptor beta chains from the same sample are listed, as sequenced in a study of CD8 T cells in ankylosing spondylitis. Regarding the study as a whole: Blood from ankylosing spondylitis patients appeared to carry a characteristic roughly eight-variant TCR beta motif.

No antigen is known for these receptors. TCRdb re-called the 5' RACE reads through MiXCR, storing one row per CDR3 protein. The data hold about 220,000 distinct CDR3 sequences, with about 6.7% observed a single time. The specimen sequenced was blood, either unsorted or a sorted T cell fraction (not recorded which). The origin of the receptors is a male donor with ankylosing spondylitis.

This clonotype was counted at least ten times. J is TRBJ2-7 and V is TRBV7-2, with D perhaps TRBD2 (7 bases). CDR3 length equals 16 residues. Germline V gives CDR1 SGHTA, CDR2 FQGNSA. Trimming pared 2 bases from V and 3 bases from J, leaving 17 bases between. This CDR3 reads CASSLIMGGGFYEQYF. CDR3 nucleotides: TGTGCCAGCAGCTTAATTATGGGAGGGGGGTTCTACGAGCAGTACTTC.

About this clonotype itself: This sequence may be a read error, since a much larger clone differs from it by one base. The chain uses TRBV16 and TRBJ2-5, with D uncertain. The germline CDR1 and CDR2 sequences are KGHSY and FQNENV. The CDR3 has 11 amino acids. The CDR3 sequence is CTSSHQETQYF. Written as DNA, the CDR3 is TGTACCAGCAGCCACCAAGAGACCCAGTACTTC. The variable domain in full, completed from reference TRBV16 and TRBJ2-5, reads GEEVAQTPKHLVRGEGQKAKLYCAPIKGHSYVFWYQQVLKNEFKFLISFQNENVFDETGMPKERFSAKCLPNSPCSLEIQATKLEDSAVYFCTSSHQETQYFGPGTRLLVL.

This clonotype appeared many times. The chain employs TRBV5-1 and TRBJ1-1; 9 bases map to TRBD1. The CDR3 consists of 16 residues. CDR1 is SGHRS, CDR2 YFSETQ, per germline. V lost 0 bases to trimming and J lost 0 bases; unmatched junction nucleotides: 3. DNA for the CDR3: TGCGCCAGCAGCTTGGATAGGACAGGGGTGAACACTGAAGCTTTCTTT. Protein product: CASSLDRTGVNTEAFF.

The chain combines TRBV19 with TRBJ2-5, with D possibly being TRBD1 (5 bases). The CDR3 contains 16 residues. The V end lost 4 bases, the J end lost 4 bases, and 19 bases lay between the germline ends. In germline, CDR1 is LNHDA, CDR2 SQIVND (reference sequence). The chain's CDR3 is CASSTSPFPDRETQYF. The CDR3 bases are TGTGCCAGTAGTACCTCCCCATTTCCCGACAGAGAGACCCAGTACTTC.

This clonotype was detected many times. The chain links TRBV28 to TRBJ2-2, with a weak D call TRBD1 (5 bases). V lost 2 bases to trimming and J lost 9 bases, with 7 bases between them. This CDR3 region has 12 residues. Germline V gene data show CDR1 as MDHEN and CDR2 as SYDVKM. The CDR3 DNA follows: TGTGCCAGCAGTTTACAGGGAAGGGAGCTGTTTTTT. This codes for CASSLQGRELFF.

This clonotype was found many times. The CDR3 is CASSPDRPSYEQYF. The CDR3 bases are TGCGCCAGCAGCCCGGACAGGCCCTCCTACGAGCAGTACTTC. This rearrangement joins TRBV4-3 to TRBJ2-7; TRBD1 aligns across 7 bases. V lost 4 bases, J lost 0 bases, and 3 bases stayed unmatched. The germline gives CDR1 LGHNA, CDR2 YSLEER. This CDR3 comprises 14 residues.

This clonotype was seen many times. The chain has TRBV9 and TRBJ2-1; unclear D gene. Germline V gene sequence: CDR1 SGDLS, CDR2 YYNGEE. The CDR3 consists of 15 residues. Trimming left V 4 bases short and J 3 bases short, with 14 bases between. The CDR3 here is CASSPRRAHYNEQFF. In DNA form, the CDR3 reads TGTGCCAGCAGCCCCAGACGGGCGCACTACAATGAGCAGTTCTTC.

This clonotype occurred many times. This chain joins TRBV2 and TRBJ2-1, with 10 bases fitting TRBD2. The J segment lost 7 bases and the V segment lost 3 bases, leaving 3 bases of the junction unmatched. The CDR3 runs 14 residues. CDR1 and CDR2 (germline): SNHLY, FYNNEI. Here the CDR3 DNA reads TGTGCCAGCAGTGATCTACTAGCGGGAAATGAGCAGTTCTTC. It encodes CASSDLLAGNEQFF.

At least ten counts were recorded for this clonotype. This chain uses TRBV7-8 with TRBJ2-7; unclear D gene. V shed 5 bases and J shed 1 base, with 12 bases lying between them. From germline, CDR1 is SGHVS and CDR2 FQNEAQ. The CDR3 consists of 14 residues. CDR3 sequence reads: CASSHLKSSYEQYF. DNA for the CDR3: TGTGCCAGCAGCCACCTAAAGAGTTCCTACGAGCAGTACTTC.

This clonotype was counted many times. This rearrangement joins TRBV6-2 or TRBV6-3 to TRBJ2-1; no reliable D call. CDR3 length: 16 residues. Germline V lookup: CDR1 MNHEY, CDR2 SVGEGT. With 2 bases removed from V and 3 bases from J, the gap between germline ends came to 14 bases. The CDR3 sequence: CASSYVRKLGYNEQFF. For the CDR3, the DNA is TGTGCCAGCAGTTACGTCCGCAAGCTAGGCTACAATGAGCAGTTCTTC.

This clonotype was seen many times. The gene calls are TRBV24-1 and TRBJ2-3, with no clear D. V dropped 5 bases and J dropped 1 base, with 6 bases sitting between them. Germline V gives CDR1 KGHDR, CDR2 SFDVKD. The length of the CDR3 is 13 residues. This CDR3 reads CATSALGTDTQYF. CDR3 coding DNA: TGTGCCACCAGTGCACTGGGCACAGATACGCAGTATTTT.

This clonotype was recorded at least ten times. J is TRBJ1-4 and V is TRBV9, with D perhaps matching TRBD1 (6 bases). The CDR3 extends over 15 amino acids. Germline CDR1 and CDR2: SGDLS and YYNGEE. With 0 bases removed from V and 4 bases from J, the gap between germline ends came to 10 bases. CDR3 sequence reads: CASSVEAGDNEKLFF. As DNA, the CDR3 is TGTGCCAGCAGCGTAGAGGCAGGGGATAATGAAAAACTGTTTTTT. The complete variable domain, with remaining parts taken from reference TRBV9 and TRBJ1-4, reads DSGVTQTPKHLITATGQRVTLRCSPRSGDLSVYWYQQSLDQGLQFLIQYYNGEERAKGNILERFSAQQFPDLHSELNLSSLELGDSALYFCASSVEAGDNEKLFFGSGTQLSVL.

In its sample, this clonotype was seen a few times. The chain joins TRBV6-2 or TRBV6-3 to TRBJ1-3; the D is unclear. Deletions cut 7 bases from V and 2 bases from J, with 3 bases between. Germline CDR1 reads MNHEY; CDR2 reads SVGEGT. The CDR3 is 11 amino acids. This chain's CDR3 is CASKTGNTIYF. As DNA, the CDR3 is TGTGCCAGCAAAACTGGAAACACCATATATTTT.

This clonotype has ten or more counts. Germline is not matched at one junction end, which may reflect a read error. The chain links TRBV10-1 to TRBJ2-7; D gene ambiguous. The CDR3 sequence is 12 residues long. Germline lookup yields CDR1 WNHNN and CDR2 SYGVQD (reference sequence). The DNA for the CDR3 is TGCGCCACCAGTTCAGACTTTTACGAGCAGTACTTC. Its protein is CATSSDFYEQYF.

The chain uses TRBV6-5 and TRBJ2-1, with TRBD2 identical over 7 bases. Germline V CDR1 and CDR2: MNHEY, SVGAGI. The CDR3 has 16 amino acids. The J segment lost 5 bases and the V segment lost 1 base, leaving 8 bases of the junction unmatched. DNA of the CDR3: TGTGCCAGCAGTTACTATTCGGGAGGTTGGAACAATGAGCAGTTCTTC. Protein product: CASSYYSGGWNNEQFF.

This clonotype was counted many times. The chain couples TRBV7-2 to TRBJ2-3; D is unclear. Germline V lookup: CDR1 SGHTA, CDR2 FQGNSA. The CDR3 covers 13 residues. Trimming cost V 5 bases and J 4 bases, with 10 bases left between them. In DNA, the CDR3 is TGTGCCAGCAGCCCTTTTGGGGCAGATACGCAGTATTTT. Translated, it gives CASSPFGADTQYF.

The chain recombines TRBV20-1 with TRBJ2-1; possible D gene TRBD2, 5 bases. CDR3 length equals 14 residues. The germline V gene has CDR1 DFQATT and CDR2 SNEGSKA (reference sequence). The CDR3 DNA follows: TGCTTCTCGGGCCAGGCAGCGGACTACAATGAGCAGTTCTTC. It yields the protein CFSGQAADYNEQFF.

This clonotype was seen many times. The rearrangement uses TRBV20-1 and TRBJ2-3, with a weak D call TRBD2 (6 bases). The CDR3 is 15 residues long. Trimming pared 0 bases from V and 3 bases from J, leaving 13 bases between. Germline lookup yields CDR1 DFQATT and CDR2 SNEGSKA (reference sequence). The CDR3 reads CSARDHGGETDTQYF. The CDR3 DNA is TGCAGTGCTAGAGATCATGGCGGGGAGACAGATACGCAGTATTTT.